This TCR beta chain was retrieved from a study of blood T cell repertoires in COVID-19. Germline CDR1 and CDR2: MDHEN and SYDVKM. The CDR3 contains 17 residues. V lost 5 bases and J 5 bases, leaving 24 bases between the germline ends. Sequencing was performed with immunoSEQ multiplex PCR; in TCRdb, only in-frame clones are kept and a portion is missing. Here the sample spans about 230,000 clones, around 86% being singletons. V usage is TRBV28 and J usage is TRBJ1-2; D may be TRBD1 (5 bases). Source material: peripheral blood. This TCR was sampled from a man aged 50-60 years with COVID-19, enrolled during active disease. CDR3: CASSDQGGSGLGYGYTF. CDR3 in DNA: TGTGCCAGCAGTGACCAGGGAGGGTCGGGTCTTGGTTATGGCTACACCTTC.